The rows below give T cell receptor beta chains drawn from one sample of a study of Graves' ophthalmopathy and Graves' hyperthyroidism. TCRdb fed the multiplex PCR reads into MiXCR, producing one record per CDR3 protein. Of about 740,000 distinct CDR3 sequences in the sample, about 44% were seen once. The source material was peripheral blood. Source of these receptors: an adult man with Graves' ophthalmopathy. Both conserved end residues are part of each CDR3. The order of the fields is V gene, D gene, clone size, J gene, CDR3 protein, CDR3 DNA. D genes are given only for firm matches. For some rows the clone size is stated as once, few or many, or as a class when expanded; others skip it.

v_call: TRBV6-5; d_call: TRBD1; clone_size: -; j_call: TRBJ2-6; cdr3_aa: CASSYAGGAAGANVLTF; cdr3_nt: TGTGCCAGCAGTTACGCAGGGGGCGCGGCCGGGGCCAACGTCCTGACTTTC
v_call: TRBV10-2; d_call: -; clone_size: -; j_call: TRBJ2-2; cdr3_aa: CASSYSSGSGTGELFF; cdr3_nt: TGTGCCAGCAGTTACTCGTCGGGGAGCGGTACCGGGGAGCTGTTTTTT
v_call: TRBV29-1; d_call: -; clone_size: many; j_call: TRBJ2-1; cdr3_aa: CSVLDNEQFF; cdr3_nt: TGCAGCGTCCTGGACAATGAGCAGTTCTTC
v_call: TRBV19; d_call: -; clone_size: few; j_call: TRBJ1-1; cdr3_aa: CASSIVPRTAEAFF; cdr3_nt: TGTGCCAGTAGTATAGTTCCCCGGACCGCTGAAGCTTTCTTT
v_call: TRBV7-9; d_call: -; clone_size: many; j_call: TRBJ1-1; cdr3_aa: CASSLGQTNTEAFF; cdr3_nt: TGTGCCAGCAGCTTAGGGCAGACGAACACTGAAGCTTTCTTT
v_call: TRBV9; d_call: -; clone_size: few; j_call: TRBJ2-7; cdr3_aa: CASSGQGHEQYF; cdr3_nt: TGTGCCAGCAGCGGGCAGGGGCACGAGCAGTACTTC
v_call: TRBV11-2; d_call: -; clone_size: few; j_call: TRBJ2-5; cdr3_aa: CASSPAAGKEKRKETQYF; cdr3_nt: TGTGCCAGCAGCCCCGCGGCGGGGAAGGAGAAACGTAAAGAGACCCAGTACTTC
v_call: TRBV7-4; d_call: -; clone_size: -; j_call: TRBJ1-5; cdr3_aa: CASSLVSQGNQPQHF; cdr3_nt: TGTGCCAGCAGCTTAGTTTCACAGGGCAATCAGCCCCAGCATTTT
v_call: TRBV2; d_call: TRBD1; clone_size: -; j_call: TRBJ1-6; cdr3_aa: CASSEGTGRSPLHF; cdr3_nt: TGTGCCAGCAGCGAAGGGACAGGGCGCTCACCCCTCCACTTT
v_call: TRBV2; d_call: TRBD1; clone_size: -; j_call: TRBJ1-2; cdr3_aa: CASSEWDRGWDYGYTF; cdr3_nt: TGTGCCAGTAGTGAATGGGACAGGGGTTGGGACTATGGCTACACCTTC
v_call: TRBV29-1; d_call: TRBD1; clone_size: -; j_call: TRBJ1-2; cdr3_aa: CSVEGTGGGNYGYTF; cdr3_nt: TGCAGCGTGGAAGGGACAGGGGGCGGGAACTATGGCTACACCTTC